Listed below are T cell receptor beta chains from one sample, sequenced in a study of cytomegalovirus exposure and HLA in healthy donors. Produced via immunoSEQ multiplex PCR; TCRdb's table is partial and in-frame only. The sample has roughly 160,000 clones, 70% to 90% seen once. Material: PBMCs. The source of these receptors is a man between 18 and 35 years old in good health and CMV-seropositive. The CDR3 runs from the conserved cysteine through the conserved F or W. Fields, in order: J gene, D gene, V gene, clone size, CDR3 DNA, CDR3 protein. A D gene is named only where the DNA matches it firmly. The size entry is marked missing in some rows and otherwise reads once, few, many or a size class.

j_gene: TRBJ2-3; d_gene: TRBD2; v_gene: TRBV4-2; abundance: NA; CDR3nt: TGTGCCAGCAGCCCGCGCGAGGGAGGGCTCAACACAGATACGCAGTATTTT; CDR3aa: CASSPREGGLNTDTQYF
j_gene: TRBJ2-3; d_gene: TRBD2; v_gene: TRBV7-9; abundance: once; CDR3nt: TGTGCCAGCAGCTTCCGCACTAGCGGGGGAAGAGTGAGTACAGATACGCAGTATTTT; CDR3aa: CASSFRTSGGRVSTDTQYF
j_gene: TRBJ2-1; d_gene: NA; v_gene: TRBV7-9; abundance: NA; CDR3nt: TGTGCCAGTCGGAACAGCTCCTACAATGAGCAGTTCTTC; CDR3aa: CASRNSSYNEQFF
j_gene: TRBJ1-6; d_gene: NA; v_gene: TRBV27; abundance: NA; CDR3nt: TGTGCCAGCAGTTCCGGACAGTACTATAATTCACCCCTCCACTTT; CDR3aa: CASSSGQYYNSPLHF
j_gene: TRBJ1-2; d_gene: NA; v_gene: TRBV14; abundance: NA; CDR3nt: TGTGCCAGCAGCCAGCTAATTCCGGGAACAGCCTATGGCTACACCTTC; CDR3aa: CASSQLIPGTAYGYTF
j_gene: TRBJ1-5; d_gene: NA; v_gene: TRBV4-2; abundance: once; CDR3nt: TGTGCCAGCAGCCAGGGAGGTCAGCCCCAGCATTTT; CDR3aa: CASSQGGQPQHF
j_gene: TRBJ1-4; d_gene: TRBD1; v_gene: TRBV11-2; abundance: NA; CDR3nt: TGTGCCAGCAGCCCCATACAGGGGCATAATGAAAAACTGTTTTTT; CDR3aa: CASSPIQGHNEKLFF
j_gene: TRBJ1-2; d_gene: NA; v_gene: TRBV2; abundance: NA; CDR3nt: TGTGCCAGCAGTCGGACTGCTAACTATGGCTACACCTTC; CDR3aa: CASSRTANYGYTF
j_gene: TRBJ2-6; d_gene: NA; v_gene: TRBV30; abundance: NA; CDR3nt: TGTGCCTGGAGTGTACCTCGGCGGGTGGTGGGCAACGTCCTGACTTTC; CDR3aa: CAWSVPRRVVGNVLTF
j_gene: TRBJ1-1; d_gene: NA; v_gene: TRBV9; abundance: NA; CDR3nt: TGTGCCAGCAGCGCTCTATCAGGCGCGATGAACACTGAAGCTTTCTTT; CDR3aa: CASSALSGAMNTEAFF
j_gene: TRBJ2-2; d_gene: NA; v_gene: TRBV19; abundance: NA; CDR3nt: TGTGCCAGTAGTGCCAGTCGATCAGGGTCCACCGGGGAGCTGTTTTTT; CDR3aa: CASSASRSGSTGELFF
j_gene: TRBJ2-7; d_gene: NA; v_gene: TRBV12-5; abundance: NA; CDR3nt: TGTGCTAGTGGTTTGATTGCTAGCAACGAGCAGTACTTC; CDR3aa: CASGLIASNEQYF
j_gene: TRBJ2-1; d_gene: TRBD1; v_gene: TRBV11-2; abundance: NA; CDR3nt: TGTGCCAGCAGCTTCGAGGGGACAGGGGGCTGGGATGAGCAGTTCTTC; CDR3aa: CASSFEGTGGWDEQFF
j_gene: TRBJ2-1; d_gene: NA; v_gene: TRBV6-1; abundance: NA; CDR3nt: TGTGCCAGCAGCCGCGGGCTAGCAAGGTACAATGAGCAGTTCTTC; CDR3aa: CASSRGLARYNEQFF
j_gene: TRBJ2-7; d_gene: NA; v_gene: TRBV7-9; abundance: few; CDR3nt: TGTGCCAGCAGCTTTACCGTGGACAACACTTACGAGCAGTACTTC; CDR3aa: CASSFTVDNTYEQYF
j_gene: TRBJ2-4; d_gene: NA; v_gene: TRBV7-9; abundance: NA; CDR3nt: TGTGCCAGCAGCGGCGCGGGACTAGCCAAAAACATTCAGTACTTC; CDR3aa: CASSGAGLAKNIQYF
j_gene: TRBJ1-5; d_gene: NA; v_gene: TRBV7-9; abundance: once; CDR3nt: TGTGCCAGCAGCCGTACAGGAGGCAATCAGCCCCAGCATTTT; CDR3aa: CASSRTGGNQPQHF
j_gene: TRBJ2-5; d_gene: NA; v_gene: TRBV4-1; abundance: NA; CDR3nt: TGCGCCAGCAGCCAAGATTTGGGGGCAGGGGGGCGGGAGACCCAGTACTTC; CDR3aa: CASSQDLGAGGRETQYF
j_gene: TRBJ2-5; d_gene: TRBD2; v_gene: TRBV7-6; abundance: NA; CDR3nt: TGTGCCAGCAGCAACGGACTAGCGGGGGGGGAAGAGACCCAGTACTTC; CDR3aa: CASSNGLAGGEETQYF
j_gene: TRBJ2-3; d_gene: NA; v_gene: TRBV5-1; abundance: NA; CDR3nt: TGCGCCAGCAGCGAGACAGATACGCAGTGTTTT; CDR3aa: CASSETDTQCF
j_gene: TRBJ2-2; d_gene: TRBD1; v_gene: TRBV9; abundance: NA; CDR3nt: TGTGCCAGCAGCCTAACCACAGGGGGCCTCGGGGAGCTGTTTTTT; CDR3aa: CASSLTTGGLGELFF
j_gene: TRBJ2-5; d_gene: TRBD2; v_gene: TRBV9; abundance: NA; CDR3nt: TGTGCCAGCGCGCCCGGACTAGCGGGGCCCTCGGGAGGGGAGACCCAGTACTTC; CDR3aa: CASAPGLAGPSGGETQYF
j_gene: TRBJ2-1; d_gene: TRBD1; v_gene: TRBV7-6; abundance: NA; CDR3nt: TGTGCCAGCAGCCGCCCGGGACAGGGGGGCGATGAGCAGTTCTTC; CDR3aa: CASSRPGQGGDEQFF
j_gene: TRBJ2-3; d_gene: TRBD2; v_gene: TRBV19; abundance: NA; CDR3nt: TGTGCCAGTAATATTGCCGGACGACTAGCGGGCACAGATACGCAGTATTTT; CDR3aa: CASNIAGRLAGTDTQYF
j_gene: TRBJ1-1; d_gene: NA; v_gene: TRBV7-2; abundance: NA; CDR3nt: TGTGCCAGCAGCTTAGAGGGGTCGAGTACTGAAGCTTTCTTT; CDR3aa: CASSLEGSSTEAFF
j_gene: TRBJ1-1; d_gene: NA; v_gene: TRBV5-6; abundance: NA; CDR3nt: TGTGCCAGCAGCTGGGGGCCCGGCCAGAACACTGAAGCTTTCTTT; CDR3aa: CASSWGPGQNTEAFF
j_gene: TRBJ2-3; d_gene: NA; v_gene: TRBV2; abundance: NA; CDR3nt: TGTGCCAGCAGTGCTAGGGGGACACAGGAGCAGTATTTT; CDR3aa: CASSARGTQEQYF
j_gene: TRBJ2-5; d_gene: TRBD1; v_gene: TRBV19; abundance: NA; CDR3nt: TGTGCCAGCACTCGGGGGACAGGAGAGACCCAGTACTTC; CDR3aa: CASTRGTGETQYF
j_gene: TRBJ1-1; d_gene: NA; v_gene: TRBV7-9; abundance: few; CDR3nt: TGTGCCAGCACCCTCTCACAGGAAACTGAAGCTTTCTTT; CDR3aa: CASTLSQETEAFF
j_gene: TRBJ1-2; d_gene: NA; v_gene: TRBV7-9; abundance: NA; CDR3nt: TGTGCCAGCAGCTTAATGACAGGAGGAGGCTACACCTTC; CDR3aa: CASSLMTGGGYTF
j_gene: TRBJ1-5; d_gene: NA; v_gene: TRBV2; abundance: NA; CDR3nt: TGTGCCAGCAGTGAAGTACAGGGTAAGCAGCCCCAGCATTTT; CDR3aa: CASSEVQGKQPQHF
j_gene: TRBJ2-5; d_gene: NA; v_gene: TRBV11-2; abundance: once; CDR3nt: TGTGCCAGCAGCTCCGGGACACTTCATTACCAAGAGACCCAGTACTTC; CDR3aa: CASSSGTLHYQETQYF
j_gene: TRBJ1-1; d_gene: NA; v_gene: TRBV7-2; abundance: NA; CDR3nt: TGTGCCAGCAGCCCGATCCCCGGGGAGAACACTGAAGCTTTCTTT; CDR3aa: CASSPIPGENTEAFF